This TCR beta chain came from a study of human T cells and chemical hapten exposure. Points from the study as a whole: Sensitization with DPC brought no change to TCRs above 1 in 1000 in frequency. Significantly greater numbers of large CDR3 similarity clusters came from expanded TCRs than from controls.

Time point described: patch test 3, about 24 weeks after DPC sensitization. Treatment noted: therapeutic diphenylcyclopropenone sensitization with weekly scalp DPC. The CDR3 runs 15 residues. Trimming shortened V by 3 bases and J by 2 bases, and 11 bases separated the two germline ends. Germline lookup yields CDR1 LGHDT and CDR2 YNNKEL (reference sequence). Individual cDNA molecules received unique molecular identifiers in the library. TCRdb used MiXCR to reprocess the RACE reads, holding one entry per CDR3 protein. The sample lists 95,000 to 150,000 distinct CDR3 sequences; about 10% were seen once. This clonotype has only a few counts. What it binds is not known.

The rearrangement links TRBV3-1 to TRBJ1-5; no firm D call. This sequence originates from a woman aged 45-60 years with alopecia areata. Some clones in this sample may be carry-over from other donors' samples. The input for sequencing was whole blood, taken in connection with sensitization to the hapten diphenylcyclopropenone (DPC). CDR3 region: CASSQGPAGNQPQHF. The CDR3 region has the DNA TGTGCCAGCAGCCAGGGTCCGGCGGGCAATCAGCCCCAGCATTTT.